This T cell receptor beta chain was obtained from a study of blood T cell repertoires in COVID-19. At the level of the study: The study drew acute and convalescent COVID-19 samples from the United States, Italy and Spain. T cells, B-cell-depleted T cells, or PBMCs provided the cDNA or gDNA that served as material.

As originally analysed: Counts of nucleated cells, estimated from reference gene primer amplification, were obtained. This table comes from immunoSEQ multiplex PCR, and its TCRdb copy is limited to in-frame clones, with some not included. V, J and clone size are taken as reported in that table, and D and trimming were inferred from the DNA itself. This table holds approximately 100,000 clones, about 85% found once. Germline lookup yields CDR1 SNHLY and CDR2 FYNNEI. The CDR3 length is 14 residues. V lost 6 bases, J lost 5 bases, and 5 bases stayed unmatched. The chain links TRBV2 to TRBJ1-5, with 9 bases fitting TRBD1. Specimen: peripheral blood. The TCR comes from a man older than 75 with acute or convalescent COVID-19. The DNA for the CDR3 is TGTGCCAGCAGGGGACAGGGTAAGGATCAGCCCCAGCATTTT. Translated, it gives CASRGQGKDQPQHF.